This TCR beta chain was recorded in a study of T-cell memory formation after mild COVID-19. General study results and limits: Contracting clones from day 15 to 85 had balanced CD4/CD8; later expanders favoured CD4+. Mostly located in CM and EM were contracting CD4+ clones, with contracting CD8+ clones located in EMRA. That cross-reactive memory joined was suggested by some responding clones appearing in pre-infection memory.

In its sample, this clonotype was seen a few times. The antigen remains undetermined. It was 5'RACE with constant-segment primers that produced the TCR alpha and TCR beta cDNA libraries, which carried sample barcodes and UMIs. One entry per CDR3 protein results from TCRdb running MiXCR on the 5' RACE reads. The sample has 120,000 to 150,000 distinct CDR3 sequences; around 14% are singletons. This CDR3 is built from 15 residues. Per germline, CDR1 MNHEY and CDR2 SMNVEV (reference sequence). Losses at the gene ends were 5 bases for V and 6 bases for J; bases not matched to a gene: 12. This TCR came from an adult woman who had mild COVID-19 (a few samples of this study predate the infection). Cell type and time point are not known. This sequence joins TRBV27 and TRBJ2-7, with 8 bases aligning to TRBD1. Sequencing was done on a sample of PBMCs or a T cell subset sorted from them (not recorded which). In nucleotides, the CDR3 is TGTGCCAGCAGTCATGGGACAGGTGGAGGGTTCGAGCAGTACTTC. Protein sequence: CASSHGTGGGFEQYF.